These 15 T cell receptor beta chains were sequenced from one sample in a study of prognosis after radiotherapy for stage I lung cancer. Genomic DNA provided the template from which TCR beta CDR3 was amplified by two-round multiplex PCR. Primers targeting each individual TRBV and TRBJ gene were applied in first-round PCR. MiXCR, run by TCRdb on the multiplex PCR reads, gives a single entry per CDR3 protein. The profile shows roughly 12,000 distinct CDR3 sequences, around a third of them singletons. The sample consisted of PBMCs, taken before or after stereotactic body radiation therapy (not recorded which). All receptors derive from a donor of 50 years or more with non-small cell lung cancer.

This clonotype was observed at least ten times. The chain carries TRBV4-1 and TRBJ2-7; D gene uncertain. This CDR3 has 17 residues. From germline, CDR1 is MGHRA and CDR2 YSYEKL. Trimming left V 3 bases short and J 0 bases short, with 18 bases between. DNA of the CDR3: TGCGCCAGCAGCCACCTGGGCCATCCTTTGAGCTCCTACGAGCAGTACTTC. This encodes CASSHLGHPLSSYEQYF.

V is TRBV9 and J is TRBJ2-1; TRBD1 might be the D (5 bases). Trimming removed 4 bases from V and 0 bases from J, with 11 bases in between. The germline gives CDR1 SGDLS, CDR2 YYNGEE. The CDR3 is 15 residues long. The CDR3: CASSLRQNSYNEQFF. In DNA form, the CDR3 reads TGTGCCAGCAGCTTGAGACAGAACTCCTACAATGAGCAGTTCTTC. Together with reference TRBV9 and TRBJ2-1, the CDR3 gives the full variable domain: DSGVTQTPKHLITATGQRVTLRCSPRSGDLSVYWYQQSLDQGLQFLIQYYNGEERAKGNILERFSAQQFPDLHSELNLSSLELGDSALYFCASSLRQNSYNEQFFGPGTRLTVL.

There are many counts of this clonotype. CDR3 region: CASSQGNKNTEAFF. Here the CDR3 DNA reads TGTGCCAGCAGCCAAGGAAATAAGAACACTGAAGCTTTCTTT. The chain uses TRBV4-2 and TRBJ1-1; unclear D gene. The CDR3 consists of 14 residues. V was cut by 1 base and J by 1 base, with 7 bases left in between. CDR1 and CDR2 from the germline V gene are LGHNA and YNFKEQ.

In its sample, this clonotype was seen many times. The rearrangement uses TRBV27 and TRBJ2-1; D ambiguous. Germline CDR1 and CDR2: MNHEY and SMNVEV (reference sequence). The CDR3 consists of 15 residues. The V and J ends lost 5 bases and 4 bases respectively, with 15 bases between them. The CDR3 sequence is CASSLRAGAYNEQFF. CDR3 coding DNA: TGTGCCAGCAGTCTCCGAGCAGGAGCTTACAATGAGCAGTTCTTC.

This clonotype has at least ten counts. The gene calls are TRBV20-1 and TRBJ2-2, with 8 bases aligning to TRBD2. Germline V gene sequence: CDR1 DFQATT, CDR2 SNEGSKA (reference sequence). V lost 0 bases, J lost 7 bases, and 4 bases stayed unmatched. CDR3 length: 14 residues. The CDR3 sequence is CSARDTLAGGELFF. Written as DNA, the CDR3 is TGCAGTGCTAGAGATACTCTAGCGGGCGGGGAGCTGTTTTTT.

A remark on this clonotype: This may stem from a read error, because a much larger clone lies one nucleotide away. The rearrangement links TRBV11-3 to TRBJ2-1; no clear D gene. The V gene lost 2 bases and the J gene lost 6 bases, with 17 bases spanning the gap. The CDR3 is 16 residues long. Germline lookup yields CDR1 SGHNT and CDR2 YENEEA. The CDR3 bases are TGTGCCAGCAGCTTAATCAAGGGCCCAGTCGGCAATGAGCAGTTCTTC. The encoded protein is CASSLIKGPVGNEQFF.

The chain employs TRBV30 and TRBJ2-7; D gene uncertain. Germline V gives CDR1 GTSNPN, CDR2 SVGIG (reference sequence). CDR3 length: 12 residues. V lost 1 base and J lost 2, with 6 bases in between. CDR3 amino acids: CAWSGIPYEQYF. The CDR3, as DNA: TGTGCCTGGAGTGGAATCCCCTACGAGCAGTACTTC.

V usage is TRBV10-2 and J usage is TRBJ2-3; TRBD2 aligns across 7 bases. Germline values: CDR1 WSHSY, CDR2 SAAADI. V lost 3 bases and J lost 11; bases outside the gene matches: 11. CDR3 length: 14 residues. The chain's CDR3 is CASSEPLAEAVQYF. The CDR3 DNA reads as TGCGCCAGCAGTGAACCTCTAGCGGAGGCTGTGCAGTATTTT.

As for this clonotype: One base separates it from a far larger clone, so it is likely a read error. The V gene is TRBV6-4, the J gene TRBJ2-5, with 7 positions matching TRBD1. The better agreement between TRBJ2-7 and the DNA end casts doubt on the J call. The CDR3 consists of 15 residues. The germline V gene has CDR1 MRHNA and CDR2 SNTAGT. Written as DNA, the CDR3 is TGTGCCAGCAGTGACCCAAAGGGACAGAACTACGAGCAGTACTTC. This translates into CASSDPKGQNYEQYF.

There are many counts of this clonotype. CDR3 nucleotide sequence: TGTGCCAGTAGTCCCTTAGACAGGAAAAATTCACCCCTCCACTTT. Translating it yields CASSPLDRKNSPLHF. This chain joins TRBV19 and TRBJ1-6, with D possibly matching TRBD1 (6 bases). V shed 5 bases and J shed 7 bases, with 15 bases lying between them. The CDR3 extends over 15 amino acids. Germline V lookup: CDR1 LNHDA, CDR2 SQIVND (reference sequence). Full variable domain (missing parts from reference TRBV19 and TRBJ1-6): DGGITQSPKYLFRKEGQNVTLSCEQNLNHDAMYWYRQDPGQGLRLIYYSQIVNDFQKGDIAEGYSVSREKKESFPLTVTSAQKNPTAFYLCASSPLDRKNSPLHFGNGTRLTVT.

The CDR3 nucleotides read TGTGCCAGCAGCACCGGAGTAGGGTGGGGCGAGCAGTACTTC. Translation gives CASSTGVGWGEQYF. The rearrangement links TRBV9 to TRBJ2-7; D unresolved. V was shortened by 4 bases and J by 6 bases, with 17 bases between the two germline ends. The CDR3 is made up of 14 amino acids. Germline lookup yields CDR1 SGDLS and CDR2 YYNGEE.

This clonotype was detected many times. The chain carries TRBV19 and TRBJ1-2; maybe TRBD1 (6 bases). Trimming shortened V by 1 base and J by 5 bases, and 11 bases separated the two germline ends. The germline CDR1 and CDR2 sequences are LNHDA and SQIVND (reference sequence). The length of the CDR3 is 14 residues. In nucleotides, the CDR3 is TGTGCCAGTAGTATAGGGACAGTCGGGTATGGCTACACCTTC. Translation gives CASSIGTVGYGYTF.

There are many counts of this clonotype. This rearrangement joins TRBV28 to TRBJ1-1; D might be TRBD1 (6 bases). The CDR3 sequence is 15 residues long. V was trimmed by 1 base and J by 3 bases, leaving 12 bases between them. In germline, CDR1 is MDHEN, CDR2 SYDVKM. CDR3: CASSLSRGRDTEAFF. In DNA form, the CDR3 reads TGTGCCAGCAGTTTATCGAGGGGGAGAGACACTGAAGCTTTCTTT. Complete variable domain (other parts from reference TRBV28 and TRBJ1-1): DVKVTQSSRYLVKRTGEKVFLECVQDMDHENMFWYRQDPGLGLRLIYFSYDVKMKEKGDIPEGYSVSREKKERFSLILESASTNQTSMYLCASSLSRGRDTEAFFGQGTRLTVV.

Many counts were recorded for this clonotype. A read error may account for a junction end that differs from germline. The rearrangement joins TRBV27 to TRBJ1-2; a weak D match, TRBD1 (6 bases). The CDR3 is 13 amino acids. Germline CDR1 and CDR2: MNHEY and SMNVEV (reference sequence). CDR3 coding DNA: TGTACCAGCAGTTTTTCTGGGGGCTCTGGCTACACCTTC. Its protein product is CTSSFSGGSGYTF.

As for this clonotype: Since a much larger clone is just one base distant, this may be a read error. This chain links TRBV15 with TRBJ1-1; the D gene is possibly TRBD1 (6 bases). The CDR3 covers 17 residues. V was shortened by 1 base and J by 0 bases, with 15 bases between the two germline ends. Germline lookup yields CDR1 LNHNV and CDR2 YYDKDF (reference sequence). CDR3 sequence (DNA): TGTGCCACCAGCAGAGGTCGAGCCCAGGGGATGAACACTGAAGCTTTCTTT. It codes for CATSRGRAQGMNTEAFF. Based on the CDR3 plus reference TRBV15 and TRBJ1-1, the full variable domain is DAMVIQNPRYQVTQFGKPVTLSCSQTLNHNVMYWYQQKSSQAPKLLFHYYDKDFNNEADTPDNFQSRRPNTSFCFLDIRSPGLGDTAMYLCATSRGRAQGMNTEAFFGQGTRLTVV.